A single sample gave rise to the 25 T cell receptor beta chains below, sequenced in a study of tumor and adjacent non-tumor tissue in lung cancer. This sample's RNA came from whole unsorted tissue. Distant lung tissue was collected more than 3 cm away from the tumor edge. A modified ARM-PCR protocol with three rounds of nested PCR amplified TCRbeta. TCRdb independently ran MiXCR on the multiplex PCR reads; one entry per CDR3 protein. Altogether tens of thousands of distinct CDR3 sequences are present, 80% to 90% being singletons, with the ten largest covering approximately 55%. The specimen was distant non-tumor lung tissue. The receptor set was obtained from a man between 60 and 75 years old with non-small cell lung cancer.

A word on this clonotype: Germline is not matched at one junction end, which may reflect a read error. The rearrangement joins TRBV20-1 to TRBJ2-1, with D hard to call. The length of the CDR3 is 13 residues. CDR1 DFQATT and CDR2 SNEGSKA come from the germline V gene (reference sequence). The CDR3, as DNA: TGCAATGCTAGTATAGGATCTAGTGTGGAGCAGTTCTTC. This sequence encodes CNASIGSSVEQFF.

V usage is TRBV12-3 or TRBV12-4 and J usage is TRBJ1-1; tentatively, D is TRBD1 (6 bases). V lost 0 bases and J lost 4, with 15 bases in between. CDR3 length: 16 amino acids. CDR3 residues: CASSLAYRAGSTEAFF. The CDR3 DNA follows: TGTGCCAGCAGTTTAGCGTACAGGGCTGGGAGCACTGAAGCTTTCTTT.

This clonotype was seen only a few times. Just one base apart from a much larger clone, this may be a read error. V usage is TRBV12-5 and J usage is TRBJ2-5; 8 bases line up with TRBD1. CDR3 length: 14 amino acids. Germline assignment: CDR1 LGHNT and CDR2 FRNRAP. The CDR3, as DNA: TGTGCTAGTGGTCGGGACAGGAAAGTGGAGATCCAGTACTTC. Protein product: CASGRDRKVEIQYF.

CDR3 nucleotides: TGCAGTGCTAGTAAACAAGGGGGGGGATCGGACATTTGGTACTTC. Translated, it gives CSASKQGGGSDIWYF. The chain joins TRBV20-1 to TRBJ2-4, with D perhaps matching TRBD2 (7 bases). The CDR3 is 15 amino acids. Looked up from germline, CDR1 is DFQATT and CDR2 is SNEGSKA (reference sequence). V was pared by 3 bases and J by 15 bases, with 27 bases between.

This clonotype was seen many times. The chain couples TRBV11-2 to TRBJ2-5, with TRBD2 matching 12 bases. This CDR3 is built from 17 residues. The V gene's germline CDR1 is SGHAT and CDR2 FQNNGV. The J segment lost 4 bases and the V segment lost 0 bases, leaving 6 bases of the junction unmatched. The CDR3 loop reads CASSLDRELAGGETQYF. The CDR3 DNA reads TGTGCCAGCAGCTTAGATCGCGAACTAGCGGGAGGAGAGACCCAGTACTTC.

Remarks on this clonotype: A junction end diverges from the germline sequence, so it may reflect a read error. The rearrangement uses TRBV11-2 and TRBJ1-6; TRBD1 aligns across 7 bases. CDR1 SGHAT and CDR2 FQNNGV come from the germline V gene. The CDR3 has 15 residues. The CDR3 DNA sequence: TGTGCCAGCAGCTTACAAATAGGGGGCTTTTCACTCCTCCACTTT. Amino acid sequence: CASSLQIGGFSLLHF.

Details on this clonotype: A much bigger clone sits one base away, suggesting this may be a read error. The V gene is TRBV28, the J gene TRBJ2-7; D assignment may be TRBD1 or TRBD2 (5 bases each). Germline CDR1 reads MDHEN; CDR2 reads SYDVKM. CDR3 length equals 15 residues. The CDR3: CTSSPRQGRSYEQYF. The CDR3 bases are TGTACCAGCAGTCCCCGGCAGGGACGCTCCTACGAGCAGTACTTC.

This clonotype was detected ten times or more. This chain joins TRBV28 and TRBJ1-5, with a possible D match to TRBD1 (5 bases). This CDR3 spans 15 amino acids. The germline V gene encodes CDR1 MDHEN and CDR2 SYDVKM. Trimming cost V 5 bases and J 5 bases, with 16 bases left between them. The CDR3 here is CASSPRRGADQPQHF. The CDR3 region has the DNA TGTGCCAGCAGTCCCCGCCGCGGGGCGGATCAGCCCCAGCATTTT.

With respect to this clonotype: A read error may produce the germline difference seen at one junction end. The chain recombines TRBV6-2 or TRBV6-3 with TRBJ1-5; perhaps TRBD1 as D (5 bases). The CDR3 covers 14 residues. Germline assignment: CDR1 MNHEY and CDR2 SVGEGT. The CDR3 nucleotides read TGTGTCAGCGAAGGGACTGTTAGCAATCAGCCCCGGCATTTT. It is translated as CVSEGTVSNQPRHF.

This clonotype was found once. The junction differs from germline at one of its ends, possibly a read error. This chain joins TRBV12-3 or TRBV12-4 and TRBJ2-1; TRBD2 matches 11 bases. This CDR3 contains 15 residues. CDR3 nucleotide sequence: TGTGCCAGCAGCTCCGGGACTAGCGGTTTCAATGATCAGTTCTTC. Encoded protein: CASSSGTSGFNDQFF.

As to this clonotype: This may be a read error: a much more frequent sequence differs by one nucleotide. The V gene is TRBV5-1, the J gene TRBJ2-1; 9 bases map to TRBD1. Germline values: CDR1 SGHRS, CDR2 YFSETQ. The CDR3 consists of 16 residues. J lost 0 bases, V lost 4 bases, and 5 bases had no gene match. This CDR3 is CASSIGQGSSYNEQFF. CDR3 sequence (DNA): TGCGCCAGCAGCATAGGACAGGGGAGCTCCTACAATGAGCAGTTCTTC.

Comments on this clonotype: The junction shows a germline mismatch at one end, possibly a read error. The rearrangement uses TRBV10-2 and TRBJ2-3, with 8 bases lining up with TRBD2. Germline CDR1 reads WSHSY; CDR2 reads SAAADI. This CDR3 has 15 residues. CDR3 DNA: TGCGCCAGCAGTAAGTCAGGGACTAGTACAGATACGCAGTATTTT. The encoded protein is CASSKSGTSTDTQYF.

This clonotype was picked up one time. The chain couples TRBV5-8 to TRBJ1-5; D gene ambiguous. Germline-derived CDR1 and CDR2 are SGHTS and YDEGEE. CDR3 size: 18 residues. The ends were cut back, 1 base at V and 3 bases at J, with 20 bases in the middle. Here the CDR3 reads CASSLIFGRARDNQPQHF. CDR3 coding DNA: TGTGCCAGCAGCTTGATTTTTGGAAGGGCTCGCGACAATCAGCCCCAGCATTTT. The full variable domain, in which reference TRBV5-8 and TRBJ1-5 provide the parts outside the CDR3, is EAGVTQSPTHLIKTRGQQATLRCSPISGHTSVYWYQQALGLGLQFLLWYDEGEERNRGNFPPRFSGRQFPNYSSELNVNALELEDSALYLCASSLIFGRARDNQPQHFGDGTRLSIL.

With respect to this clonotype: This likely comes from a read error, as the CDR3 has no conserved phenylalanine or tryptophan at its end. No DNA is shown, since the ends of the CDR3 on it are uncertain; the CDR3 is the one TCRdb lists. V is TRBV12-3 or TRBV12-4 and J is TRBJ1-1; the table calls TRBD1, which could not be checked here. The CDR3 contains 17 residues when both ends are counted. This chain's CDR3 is CAISITTTGGMNTEASC.

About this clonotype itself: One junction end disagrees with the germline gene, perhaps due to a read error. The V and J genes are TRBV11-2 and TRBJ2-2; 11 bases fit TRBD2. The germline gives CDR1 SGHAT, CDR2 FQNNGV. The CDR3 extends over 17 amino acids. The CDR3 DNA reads TGTGCCAGTAGCTTAGCTAGCGGGGGGACGAACACCGGGGAGCTGCTTTTT. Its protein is CASSLASGGTNTGELLF.

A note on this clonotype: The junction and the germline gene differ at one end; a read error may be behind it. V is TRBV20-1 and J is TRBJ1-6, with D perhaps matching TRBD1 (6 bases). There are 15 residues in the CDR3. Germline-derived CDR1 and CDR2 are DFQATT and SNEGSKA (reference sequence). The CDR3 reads CSARERQDNNSLLHF. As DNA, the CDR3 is TGCAGTGCTAGAGAAAGACAGGACAATAATTCACTCCTCCACTTT.

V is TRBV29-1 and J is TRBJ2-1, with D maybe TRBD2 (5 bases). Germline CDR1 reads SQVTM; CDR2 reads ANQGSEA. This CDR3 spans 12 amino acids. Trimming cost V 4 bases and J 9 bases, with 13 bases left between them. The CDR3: CSVVLIEGEQFF. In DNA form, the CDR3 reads TGCAGCGTTGTACTAATAGAGGGTGAGCAGTTCTTC.

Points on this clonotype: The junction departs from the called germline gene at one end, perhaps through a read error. As DNA, the CDR3 is TGCAGTGCTAGAGGGCAGGCAGCGTTCTACAATGAGCAGTTTTTC. Amino acids: CSARGQAAFYNEQFF. The rearrangement joins TRBV20-1 to TRBJ2-1; D gene uncertain. Germline CDR1 is DFQATT and CDR2 is SNEGSKA (reference sequence). This CDR3 contains 15 residues.

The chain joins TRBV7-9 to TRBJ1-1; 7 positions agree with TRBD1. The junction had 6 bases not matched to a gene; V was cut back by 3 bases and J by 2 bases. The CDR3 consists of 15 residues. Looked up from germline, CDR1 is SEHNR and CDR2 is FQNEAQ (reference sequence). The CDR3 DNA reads TGTGCCAGCAGCTTTAAAAGGGGGCCTAACACTGAAGCTTTCTTT. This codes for CASSFKRGPNTEAFF. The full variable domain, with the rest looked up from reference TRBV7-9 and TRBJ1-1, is DTGVSQNPRHKITKRGQNVTFRCDPISEHNRLYWYRQTLGQGPEFLTYFQNEAQLEKSRLLSDRFSAERPKGSFSTLEIQRTEQGDSAMYLCASSFKRGPNTEAFFGQGTRLTVV.

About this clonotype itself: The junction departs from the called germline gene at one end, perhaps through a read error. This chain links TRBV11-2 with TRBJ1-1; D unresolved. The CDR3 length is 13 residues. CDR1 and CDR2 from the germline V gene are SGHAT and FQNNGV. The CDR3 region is CASSFQHNTEAFF. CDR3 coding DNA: TGTGCCAGCAGCTTCCAGCATAACACTGAAGCATTCTTT.

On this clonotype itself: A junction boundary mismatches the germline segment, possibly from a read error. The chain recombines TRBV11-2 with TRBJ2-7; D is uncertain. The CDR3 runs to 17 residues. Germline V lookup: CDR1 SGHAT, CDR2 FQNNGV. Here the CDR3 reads CASSLTTEALKGYGQYF. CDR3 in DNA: TGTGCCAGCAGCTTAACCACCGAGGCCCTCAAAGGCTACGGGCAGTACTTC.

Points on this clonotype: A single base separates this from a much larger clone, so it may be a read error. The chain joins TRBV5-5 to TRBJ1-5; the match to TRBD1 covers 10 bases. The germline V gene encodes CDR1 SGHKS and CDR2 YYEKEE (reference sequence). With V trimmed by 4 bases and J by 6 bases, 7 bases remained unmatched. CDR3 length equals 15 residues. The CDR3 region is CASSTGTGEAQPQHF. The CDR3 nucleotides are TGTGCCAGCAGCACTGGGACAGGGGAGGCTCAGCCCCAGCATTTT.

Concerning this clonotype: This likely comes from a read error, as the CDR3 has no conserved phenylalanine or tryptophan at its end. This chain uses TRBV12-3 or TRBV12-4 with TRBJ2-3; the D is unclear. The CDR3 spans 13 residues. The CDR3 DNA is TGTGCCAACACCCCCGTTAGCACTGATACGCAGTATTCT. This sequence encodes CANTPVSTDTQYS.

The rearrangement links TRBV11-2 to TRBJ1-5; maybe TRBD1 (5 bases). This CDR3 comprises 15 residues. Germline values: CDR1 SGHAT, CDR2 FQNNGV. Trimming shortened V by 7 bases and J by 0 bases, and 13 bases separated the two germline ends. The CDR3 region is CASNWDGYSNQPQHF. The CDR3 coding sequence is TGTGCCAGCAACTGGGACGGTTATAGCAATCAGCCCCAGCATTTT. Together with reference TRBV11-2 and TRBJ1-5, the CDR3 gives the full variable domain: EAGVAQSPRYKIIEKRQSVAFWCNPISGHATLYWYQQILGQGPKLLIQFQNNGVVDDSQLPKDRFSAERLKGVDSTLKIQPAKLEDSAVYLCASNWDGYSNQPQHFGDGTRLSIL.

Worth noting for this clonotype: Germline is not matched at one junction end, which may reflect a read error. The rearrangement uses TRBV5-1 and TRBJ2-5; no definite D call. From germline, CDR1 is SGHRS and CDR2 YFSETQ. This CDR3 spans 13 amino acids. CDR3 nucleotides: TGCGCCTGCAGCTTGAGACAACCGGTAAGCCAGTACTTC. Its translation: CACSLRQPVSQYF.